This TCR beta chain was captured in a study of T cells in Graves' hyperthyroidism and ophthalmopathy. CDR3 size: 13 residues. V shed 6 bases, J shed 7 bases, and the junction held 7 bases outside the gene matches. TCR beta CDR3 regions were amplified from RNA. Initially, a first-round RT-PCR of the TCR CDR3 employed the HTBI primer set. MiXCR, run by TCRdb on the multiplex PCR reads, gives a single entry per CDR3 protein. The sample contains about 840,000 distinct CDR3 sequences, roughly 37% of which appear only once. The receptor was isolated from a man aged 18 to 30 with Graves' hyperthyroidism. Sequencing was performed on blood. This chain uses TRBV12-3 or TRBV12-4 with TRBJ1-1; 8 positions match TRBD1. The CDR3 region has the DNA TGTGCCAGCAGAGCGACAGGGGCTGGTGAAGCTTTCTTT. As protein: CASRATGAGEAFF.